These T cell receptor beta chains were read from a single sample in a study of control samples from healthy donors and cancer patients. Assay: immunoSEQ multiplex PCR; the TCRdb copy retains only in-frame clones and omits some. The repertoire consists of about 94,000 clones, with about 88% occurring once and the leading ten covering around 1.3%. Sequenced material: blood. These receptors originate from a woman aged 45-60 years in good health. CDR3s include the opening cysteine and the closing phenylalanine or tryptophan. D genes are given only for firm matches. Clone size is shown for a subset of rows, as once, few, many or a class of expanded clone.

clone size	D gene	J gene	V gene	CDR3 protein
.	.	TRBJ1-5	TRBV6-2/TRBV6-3	CASSYRGELTGNQPQHF
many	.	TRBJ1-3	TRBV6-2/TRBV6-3	CASSYSMRAAGNTIYF
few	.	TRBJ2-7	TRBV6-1	CASSEMGVEQYF
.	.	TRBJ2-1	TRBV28	CASSLRRSRTGFF
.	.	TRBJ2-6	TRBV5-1	CASSVSTGGSGANVLTF
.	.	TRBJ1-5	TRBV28	CASSTSGQLISPQPQHF
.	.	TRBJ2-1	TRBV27	CASQPGSYNEQFF
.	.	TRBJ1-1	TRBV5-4	CASSRQVNTEAFF
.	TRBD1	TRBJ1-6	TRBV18	CASSQQGEESPLHF
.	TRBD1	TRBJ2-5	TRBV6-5	CASSLQGAGETQYF
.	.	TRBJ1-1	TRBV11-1	CASSLGVTNTEAFF